These 4 T cell receptor beta chains were sequenced from one sample in a study of blood T cells in healthy people across ages. Together with a sample-barcoded 5' primer, a J-beta primer mix was included in a second PCR lasting about 7 to 12 cycles. A single record per CDR3 protein comes from TCRdb applying MiXCR to the 5' RACE reads. Of roughly 2 million distinct CDR3 sequences listed, about 49% are singletons. Specimen: blood. These receptors all come from a woman aged 40-49 years in good health.

This chain uses TRBV6-2 or TRBV6-3 with TRBJ2-5; no firm D call. V lost 8 bases to trimming and J lost 6 bases, with 13 bases between them. Germline-derived CDR1 and CDR2 are MNHEY and SVGEGT. The CDR3 runs 12 residues. CDR3 sequence reads: CASGLERKTQYF. In DNA form, the CDR3 reads TGTGCCAGCGGTCTAGAGAGGAAGACCCAGTACTTC.

This clonotype has only a few counts. The chain carries TRBV12-3 or TRBV12-4 and TRBJ2-7; 7 bases match TRBD2. V was pared by 6 bases and J by 1 base, with 9 bases of the junction left unmatched. CDR3 length equals 15 residues. CDR3 loop: CASRYGRSGSYEQYF. The CDR3 nucleotides read TGTGCCAGCAGATACGGGAGGTCGGGGTCCTACGAGCAGTACTTC.

The sample holds a few counts of this clonotype. The gene calls are TRBV5-1 and TRBJ2-1, with D hard to call. This CDR3 spans 15 amino acids. Germline loops: CDR1 SGHRS, CDR2 YFSETQ. V gave up 4 bases and J gave up 4 bases, with 15 bases separating them. The chain's CDR3 is CASSLPSPEYNEQFF. Written as DNA, the CDR3 is TGCGCCAGCAGCCTACCATCACCAGAGTACAATGAGCAGTTCTTC.

The V and J genes are TRBV10-3 and TRBJ1-1, with 7 positions matching TRBD1. With 7 bases clipped from V and 0 bases from J, the junction kept 2 bases outside the gene matches. CDR3 length: 13 residues. CDR1 and CDR2 (germline): ENHRY, SYGVKD. CDR3 residues: CAIKGALNTEAFF. Here the CDR3 DNA reads TGTGCCATCAAGGGGGCCCTGAACACTGAAGCTTTCTTT.